The text below deals with one TCR beta chain. Its antigen is not known. The data stem from a study of T cell repertoires in cytomegalovirus infection. Per the germline V gene, CDR1 is SGHTA and CDR2 is FQGNSA. Trimming at V came to 5 bases and at J to 7 bases, leaving 6 bases not matched to a gene. There are 14 residues in the CDR3. Each CDR3 protein is one row after TCRdb ran MiXCR on the reads. This table holds tens of thousands of distinct CDR3 sequences, more than 20% found once. Study-wide points: HLA-C-restricted TCR beta clonotypes specific for CMV led the ex vivo response.

The specimen was PBMCs, sequenced either directly or after in vitro stimulation (not recorded which). The receptor comes from a human donor in good health (CMV status not recorded). Some clones in this sample may be carry-over from other donors' samples. The rearrangement links TRBV7-2 to TRBJ1-1, with 11 bases fitting TRBD1. CDR3 in amino acids: CASSPIGTGGEAFF. The CDR3 DNA follows: TGTGCCAGCAGCCCCATAGGGACAGGGGGTGAAGCTTTCTTT. Variable domain in full (rest from reference TRBV7-2 and TRBJ1-1): GAGVSQSPSNKVTEKGKDVELRCDPISGHTALYWYRQSLGQGLEFLIYFQGNSAPDKSGLPSDRFSAERTGGSVSTLTIQRTQQEDSAVYLCASSPIGTGGEAFFGQGTRLTVV.